The 18 T cell receptor beta chains below all came from one sample that was sequenced in a study of PD-1 blockade in classical Hodgkin lymphoma (TCRdb year 2020). The library was built by means of the immunoSEQ multiplex PCR assay. TCRdb's version of the immuneACCESS table is confined to in-frame rearrangements and falls short of the full clone set. An unresolved V gene accounts for under half of the shortfall where checked; the remainder is of unknown origin. Within this sample are 55,000 to 75,000 clones, with 90% to 95% of them counted one time only. The ten largest clones add up to about 8% of the sample. The intended sense of this specimen's time point label: cycle 1 day 1 (C1D1), immediately before nivolumab initiation. Every trial patient had relapsed following autologous stem cell transplantation, and prior brentuximab vedotin exposure was what differed among cohorts A, B and C. This specimen was peripheral blood mononuclear cells (PBMCs), taken at baseline. These receptors all stem from a human donor with classical Hodgkin lymphoma.

This chain uses TRBV7-9 with TRBJ1-1; D is ambiguous. V shed 4 bases and J shed 7 bases, with 13 bases lying between them. Germline V gives CDR1 SEHNR, CDR2 FQNEAQ (reference sequence). The CDR3 is made up of 13 amino acids. CDR3 sequence: CASSSEVRGEAFF. CDR3 nucleotides: TGTGCCAGCAGCTCGGAAGTTCGGGGTGAAGCTTTCTTT.

This clone came up once. V usage is TRBV7-9 and J usage is TRBJ2-4; D may match TRBD1 or TRBD2 (5 bases each). From germline, CDR1 is SEHNR and CDR2 FQNEAQ (reference sequence). This CDR3 has 16 residues. V dropped 5 bases and J dropped 0 bases, with 14 bases sitting between them. The CDR3 DNA follows: TGTGCCAGCAGCGAGGGGTGGAGGATAGCCAAAAACATTCAGTACTTC. Translating gives CASSEGWRIAKNIQYF.

Only one count was recorded for this clone. The rearrangement joins TRBV5-6 to TRBJ2-4; the D gene is possibly TRBD1 (6 bases). The CDR3 contains 14 residues. The germline V gene encodes CDR1 SGHDT and CDR2 YYEEEE. V was clipped by 4 bases and J by 6 bases, with 14 bases between them. The CDR3 bases are TGTGCCAGCAGCACCTCAGGGGCTGGAAACATTCAGTACTTC. Protein sequence: CASSTSGAGNIQYF.

V usage is TRBV9 and J usage is TRBJ1-2; 8 bases are a match to TRBD1. V shed 0 bases and J 6 bases; nucleotides not matched to a gene: 13. Per germline, CDR1 SGDLS and CDR2 YYNGEE. This CDR3 has 17 amino acids. The CDR3 loop reads CASSVEGESTGEHGYTF. As DNA, the CDR3 is TGTGCCAGCAGCGTAGAAGGAGAGTCGACAGGGGAGCATGGCTACACCTTC.

The chain's CDR3 is CAWSVLQLAGAPYNEQFF. CDR3 coding DNA: TGTGCCTGGAGTGTACTCCAACTAGCGGGGGCCCCATACAATGAGCAGTTCTTC. This chain connects TRBV30 to TRBJ2-1; 11 bases line up with TRBD2. V shed 0 bases and J 4 bases; nucleotides not matched to a gene: 11. The germline CDR1 and CDR2 sequences are GTSNPN and SVGIG (reference sequence). The CDR3 sequence is 18 residues long. Full variable domain (remainder filled in from reference TRBV30 and TRBJ2-1): SQTIHQWPATLVQPVGSPLSLECTVEGTSNPNLYWYRQAAGRGLQLLFYSVGIGQISSEVPQNLSASRPQDRQFILSSKKLLLSDSGFYLCAWSVLQLAGAPYNEQFFGPGTRLTVL.

V gene TRBV11-3 combines with J gene TRBJ2-7, with TRBD1 as a possible D gene (6 bases). Germline CDR1 SGHNT, CDR2 YENEEA. CDR3 length equals 12 residues. Trimming stripped 6 bases from V and 12 bases from J, with 18 bases between. CDR3 coding DNA: TGTGCCAGCAGTAGGGGGACCGGGAAACGGTACTTC. The encoded protein is CASSRGTGKRYF.

V and J are TRBV7-9 and TRBJ2-3; 9 positions agree with TRBD2. The V segment lost 5 bases and the J segment 1 base; nucleotides outside the gene matches: 7. This CDR3 spans 16 amino acids. The V gene's germline CDR1 is SEHNR and CDR2 FQNEAQ (reference sequence). In DNA form, the CDR3 reads TGTGCCAGCAGCCCAGGGGTAGCGGGGGGCACAGATACGCAGTATTTT. It encodes CASSPGVAGGTDTQYF. Complete variable domain (other parts from reference TRBV7-9 and TRBJ2-3): DTGVSQNPRHKITKRGQNVTFRCDPISEHNRLYWYRQTLGQGPEFLTYFQNEAQLEKSRLLSDRFSAERPKGSFSTLEIQRTEQGDSAMYLCASSPGVAGGTDTQYFGPGTRLTVL.

The chain employs TRBV15 and TRBJ2-5, with D possibly being TRBD1 or TRBD2 (5 bases each). The CDR3 spans 17 residues. V dropped 1 base and J dropped 1 base, with 16 bases sitting between them. CDR1 LNHNV and CDR2 YYDKDF come from the germline V gene (reference sequence). This chain's CDR3 is CATSRVYILGGQETQYF. The CDR3 nucleotides are TGTGCCACCAGCAGAGTCTACATACTTGGGGGCCAAGAGACCCAGTACTTC.

The chain carries TRBV4-2 and TRBJ2-5; maybe TRBD1 (5 bases). V gave up 0 bases and J gave up 5 bases, with 13 bases separating them. In germline, CDR1 is LGHNA, CDR2 YNFKEQ. The CDR3 is made up of 15 amino acids. Written as DNA, the CDR3 is TGTGCCAGCAGCCAAGATCGTCCAGGGTGGGAGACCCAGTACTTC. Protein: CASSQDRPGWETQYF.

The CDR3, as DNA: TGTGCCAGCAGCCCCCCACGTGACAGGGCCGGAAACACCATATATTTT. Translation gives CASSPPRDRAGNTIYF. The V and J genes are TRBV28 and TRBJ1-3; 7 bases match TRBD1. After removal of 6 bases from V and 4 bases from J, the junction contained 12 bases not matched to a gene. CDR1 is MDHEN, CDR2 SYDVKM, per germline. CDR3 length: 16 residues.

The chain uses TRBV5-4 and TRBJ2-1; 10 nucleotides align to TRBD2. Germline V CDR1 and CDR2: SGHNT, YYREEE (reference sequence). CDR3 length equals 18 residues. V gave up 0 bases and J gave up 0 bases; unmatched junction bases: 6. CDR3 sequence: CASSLELAGVGSYNEQFF. In DNA form, the CDR3 reads TGTGCCAGCAGCTTGGAGCTAGCGGGAGTGGGCTCCTACAATGAGCAGTTCTTC.

This sequence joins TRBV25-1 and TRBJ1-1, with 7 bases aligning to TRBD1. There are 15 residues in the CDR3. Germline lookup yields CDR1 MGHDK and CDR2 SYGVNS. J gave up 0 bases and V 3 bases, and 4 bases lay outside the gene matches. CDR3 DNA: TGTGCCAGCAGTGACGGACAGGCGCTGAACACTGAAGCTTTCTTT. The encoded protein is CASSDGQALNTEAFF.

The V gene is TRBV6-1, the J gene TRBJ2-1; D not certain. V lost 0 bases to trimming and J lost 5 bases, with 14 bases between them. CDR1 MNHNS and CDR2 SASEGT come from the germline V gene. This CDR3 is built from 16 residues. The DNA for the CDR3 is TGTGCCAGCAGTGAAGCTATCTTACGAAAAAACAATGAGCAGTTCTTC. Its translation is CASSEAILRKNNEQFF.

The chain couples TRBV7-8 to TRBJ1-2; a possible D gene is TRBD1 (5 bases). There are 14 residues in the CDR3. Germline CDR1 and CDR2: SGHVS and FQNEAQ. V lost 3 bases, J lost 4 bases, and 12 bases lay in between. The CDR3 reads CASSLGGVVYGYTF. The CDR3 region has the DNA TGTGCCAGCAGCTTGGGGGGAGTTGTCTATGGCTACACCTTC.

The V gene is TRBV19, the J gene TRBJ2-7; D unresolved. V was cut by 5 bases and J by 3 bases, with 17 bases left in between. CDR1 is LNHDA and CDR2 is SQIVND in the germline V gene (reference sequence). The CDR3 runs to 15 residues. CDR3 bases: TGTGCCAGTAGTCCCCTATCGGGTGGGAACTACGAGCAGTACTTC. Its translation is CASSPLSGGNYEQYF. The full variable domain, with the rest looked up from reference TRBV19 and TRBJ2-7, is DGGITQSPKYLFRKEGQNVTLSCEQNLNHDAMYWYRQDPGQGLRLIYYSQIVNDFQKGDIAEGYSVSREKKESFPLTVTSAQKNPTAFYLCASSPLSGGNYEQYFGPGTRLTVT.

This chain joins TRBV30 and TRBJ1-1, with D maybe TRBD1 (6 bases). V lost 5 bases and J 4 bases, leaving 14 bases between the germline ends. The CDR3 extends over 13 amino acids. Germline V gene lookup returns CDR1 GTSNPN and CDR2 SVGIG (reference sequence). CDR3 protein: CAWERTAGTEAFF. CDR3 nucleotide sequence: TGTGCCTGGGAGAGGACAGCGGGCACTGAAGCTTTCTTT.

V gene TRBV5-1 combines with J gene TRBJ1-1, with D unclear. Germline V gene sequence: CDR1 SGHRS, CDR2 YFSETQ. V lost 2 bases, J lost 1 base, and 6 bases lay in between. The CDR3 has 13 residues. The CDR3 DNA reads TGCGCCAGCAGCTTTCGGAGGAACACTGAAGCTTTCTTT. Translation: CASSFRRNTEAFF.

The CDR3 sequence is CASRSWTDYGYTF. The CDR3 DNA reads TGCGCCAGCAGATCTTGGACAGATTATGGCTACACCTTC. This chain links TRBV10-1 with TRBJ1-2; D possibly corresponds to TRBD1 (6 bases). V lost 6 bases and J lost 5, with 13 bases in between. The CDR3 is 13 amino acids. Germline V lookup: CDR1 WNHNN, CDR2 SYGVQD (reference sequence).